This entry describes one T cell receptor beta chain. These data originate in a study of technical replicates of blood from a handful of donors. V dropped 0 bases and J dropped 5; count of bases not matched to a gene: 2. Germline V CDR1 and CDR2: SGHRS, YFSETQ. This CDR3 is 14 amino acids long. Clones were sequenced by immunoSEQ multiplex PCR, and TCRdb holds only the in-frame ones, with some missing. The repertoire holds 80,000 or so clones, with 90% to 97% as singletons. V gene TRBV5-1 combines with J gene TRBJ2-7; 10 bases agree with TRBD1. This TCR came from a human donor in good health. Sequencing was done on a sample of T cells isolated from PBMCs. The CDR3 DNA follows: TGCGCCAGCAGCTTGGGACAGGGGGCTCACGAGCAGTACTTC. It specifies CASSLGQGAHEQYF.